Presented here are 22 T cell receptor beta chains from one specimen sequenced in a study of CD8 T cells in ankylosing spondylitis. TCRdb reprocessed the 5' RACE reads with MiXCR, giving one entry per CDR3 protein. The sample consists of approximately 200,000 distinct CDR3 sequences, about an eighth of them appearing once. Material: blood, either unsorted or a sorted T cell fraction (not recorded which). The receptors here all came from a female donor with ankylosing spondylitis or in good health (not recorded which).

V and J are TRBV7-9 and TRBJ2-1; D uncertain. V lost 5 bases to trimming and J lost 8 bases, with 13 bases between them. This CDR3 is 13 amino acids long. The V gene's germline CDR1 is SEHNR and CDR2 FQNEAQ (reference sequence). For the CDR3, the DNA is TGTGCCAGCAGCCCTCCGGCGGTGGATGAGCAGTTCTTC. Protein: CASSPPAVDEQFF. The complete variable domain, with remaining parts taken from reference TRBV7-9 and TRBJ2-1, reads DTGVSQNPRHKITKRGQNVTFRCDPISEHNRLYWYRQTLGQGPEFLTYFQNEAQLEKSRLLSDRFSAERPKGSFSTLEIQRTEQGDSAMYLCASSPPAVDEQFFGPGTRLTVL.

The table lists this clonotype with a few counts. CDR3 DNA sequence: TGTGCCAGCAGCCTCCGACGGGGTCAGCCCCAGCATTTT. Its protein is CASSLRRGQPQHF. The gene calls are TRBV12-3 or TRBV12-4 and TRBJ1-5; no clear D gene. The length of the CDR3 is 13 residues. V lost 6 bases, J lost 6 bases, and 12 bases lay in between.

This clonotype was counted a single time. The V and J genes are TRBV20-1 and TRBJ2-5; D may correspond to TRBD1 or TRBD2 (7 bases each). CDR1 is DFQATT, CDR2 SNEGSKA, per germline (reference sequence). Trimming removed 3 bases at V and 1 base at J, with 15 bases between. The CDR3 sequence is 15 residues long. In DNA, the CDR3 is TGCAGTGCTAGTCCGGGGGGACAGCTCCAAGAGACCCAGTACTTC. Translation: CSASPGGQLQETQYF.

This clonotype was seen a handful of times. V usage is TRBV19 and J usage is TRBJ2-3, with D tentatively TRBD1 or TRBD2 (6 bases each). Trimming took off 6 bases at V and 1 base at J, with 14 bases between the two ends. Germline loops: CDR1 LNHDA, CDR2 SQIVND (reference sequence). This CDR3 has 15 amino acids. For the CDR3, the DNA is TGTGCCAGTAGCCCACAGGGAGGTGGCACAGATACGCAGTATTTT. Translation: CASSPQGGGTDTQYF.

This chain's CDR3 is CASSRTRDYHNEQFF. The CDR3 bases are TGTGCCAGCTCACGGACGCGGGACTACCACAATGAGCAGTTCTTC. The chain has TRBV18 and TRBJ2-1; TRBD2 aligns across 7 bases. The junction had 8 bases not matched to a gene; V was cut back by 4 bases and J by 5 bases. Germline loops: CDR1 KGHSH, CDR2 LQKENI. The CDR3 is 15 amino acids.

Turning to this clonotype: The junction differs from germline at one of its ends, possibly a read error. The chain has TRBV10-3 and TRBJ2-3, with 9 positions matching TRBD2. This CDR3 is built from 19 residues. Germline V gene sequence: CDR1 ENHRY, CDR2 SYGVKD. Here the CDR3 reads CVISELTSGEVVSRDTQYF. DNA for the CDR3: TGTGTCATCAGTGAGTTGACTAGCGGAGAAGTTGTAAGTAGGGATACGCAGTATTTT.

There are many counts of this clonotype. The J gene is TRBJ2-1, the V gene TRBV27; weak D call: TRBD2 (6 bases). The germline V gene has CDR1 MNHEY and CDR2 SMNVEV (reference sequence). The germline V and J ends were trimmed by 2 bases and 6 bases, with 14 bases remaining between them. The CDR3 has 15 amino acids. CDR3 coding DNA: TGTGCCAGCAGTTTACTTCGGGAGAGGGGCAATGAGCAGTTCTTC. Residues: CASSLLRERGNEQFF.

CDR3 sequence: CASSRTGGTNTGELFF. The CDR3 DNA is TGTGCCAGCTCGCGCACAGGGGGCACGAACACCGGGGAGCTGTTTTTT. The chain recombines TRBV6-1 with TRBJ2-2; 9 positions agree with TRBD1. Germline-derived CDR1 and CDR2 are MNHNS and SASEGT. V trimming: 8 bases; J trimming: 0 bases; junction bases outside the gene matches: 7. The CDR3 consists of 16 residues.

As concerns this clonotype: A much larger clone is a single base away; this may be a read error. The genes are TRBV29-1 and TRBJ1-2; weak D call: TRBD1 (5 bases). V was trimmed by 5 bases and J by 6 bases, leaving 16 bases between them. Germline lookup yields CDR1 SQVTM and CDR2 ANQGSEA. The CDR3 is made up of 13 amino acids. In DNA form, the CDR3 reads TGCAGCGTTTCCGAACCTGGGGACGATGGCTACACCTTC. Translating it yields CSVSEPGDDGYTF.

This clonotype came up a few times. The J gene is TRBJ2-1, the V gene TRBV2; TRBD2 aligns across 10 bases. CDR1 is SNHLY and CDR2 is FYNNEI in the germline V gene. J was trimmed by 4 bases and V by 6 bases; bases with no gene match: 6. This CDR3 has 15 amino acids. This chain's CDR3 is CASRYGTSDYNEQFF. The CDR3 DNA sequence: TGTGCCAGCAGGTACGGGACTAGCGATTACAATGAGCAGTTCTTC.

Many counts were recorded for this clonotype. The chain joins TRBV24-1 to TRBJ1-4; TRBD1 matches at 9 bases. The CDR3 is 16 amino acids. V shed 4 bases, J shed 8 bases, and the junction held 10 bases outside the gene matches. From germline, CDR1 is KGHDR and CDR2 SFDVKD. In nucleotides, the CDR3 is TGTGCCACCAGTGACTGGATACCGGGACAGGGAGAAAAACTGTTTTTT. It translates to CATSDWIPGQGEKLFF.

This clonotype was counted ten times or more. The CDR3 is CASSQDTQNAGELFF. CDR3 sequence (DNA): TGTGCCAGCAGCCAAGATACCCAAAATGCCGGGGAGCTGTTTTTT. The V call is TRBV4-2, the J call TRBJ2-2; D is unresolved. Germline-derived CDR1 and CDR2 are LGHNA and YNFKEQ. V was clipped by 0 bases and J by 6 bases, with 11 bases between them. The CDR3 extends over 15 amino acids.

This clonotype was counted many times. The V call is TRBV28, the J call TRBJ2-3, with a weak D call TRBD1 (7 bases). Germline CDR1 reads MDHEN; CDR2 reads SYDVKM. Trimming pared 6 bases from V and 0 bases from J, leaving 16 bases between. The CDR3 covers 16 residues. CDR3 in DNA: TGTGCCAGCAGGGGGGGTAGGGACAGAAGCACAGATACGCAGTATTTT. It is translated as CASRGGRDRSTDTQYF. The variable domain in full, with the rest retrieved from reference TRBV28 and TRBJ2-3, is DVKVTQSSRYLVKRTGEKVFLECVQDMDHENMFWYRQDPGLGLRLIYFSYDVKMKEKGDIPEGYSVSREKKERFSLILESASTNQTSMYLCASRGGRDRSTDTQYFGPGTRLTVL.

The chain is built from TRBV29-1 and TRBJ2-2; D may be TRBD2 (5 bases). This CDR3 is built from 11 residues. Germline loops: CDR1 SQVTM, CDR2 ANQGSEA. The V end was cut by 1 base, the J end by 11 bases, with 8 bases between. DNA for the CDR3: TGCAGCGTTGAAGCCCCGGGAGAGCTGTTTTTT. As protein: CSVEAPGELFF.

The CDR3 region is CASSELAYSYNEQFF. The CDR3 bases are TGCGCCAGCAGCGAACTAGCGTACTCCTACAATGAGCAGTTCTTC. This chain connects TRBV5-1 to TRBJ2-1, with 7 bases lining up with TRBD2. The CDR3 is 15 residues long. CDR1 and CDR2 (germline): SGHRS, YFSETQ. J gave up 0 bases and V 4 bases, and 4 bases lay outside the gene matches.

This clonotype was picked up a small number of times. V is TRBV12-3 or TRBV12-4 and J is TRBJ2-7, with 8 bases fitting TRBD1. The CDR3 loop spans 15 amino acids. J was trimmed by 7 bases and V by 1 base; bases with no gene match: 9. The CDR3 sequence: CASSLGDRQGREQYF. CDR3 sequence (DNA): TGTGCCAGCAGTTTAGGGGATAGACAGGGGAGAGAGCAGTACTTC.

This clonotype has a handful of counts. V usage is TRBV6-1 and J usage is TRBJ1-5; 9 bases line up with TRBD1. The germline CDR1 and CDR2 sequences are MNHNS and SASEGT. Trimming took 4 bases from V and 1 from J; bases not matched to a gene: 8. This CDR3 has 17 residues. The CDR3 sequence is CASSAGTGSGSNQPQHF. Written as DNA, the CDR3 is TGTGCCAGCAGTGCCGGGACAGGGAGTGGCAGCAATCAGCCCCAGCATTTT.

This clonotype showed up many times. The chain has TRBV20-1 and TRBJ1-5, with a tentative D call TRBD1 (5 bases). Trimming shortened V by 3 bases and J by 5 bases, and 11 bases separated the two germline ends. From germline, CDR1 is DFQATT and CDR2 SNEGSKA (reference sequence). The CDR3 totals 13 residues. As DNA, the CDR3 is TGCAGTGCTAGCCCCGCGGGGGATCAGCCCCAGCATTTT. Protein: CSASPAGDQPQHF.

At least ten counts were recorded for this clonotype. This rearrangement joins TRBV12-3 or TRBV12-4 to TRBJ2-1; D unresolved. The length of the CDR3 is 12 residues. Trimming cost V 7 bases and J 4 bases, with 8 bases left between them. This chain's CDR3 is CASTLVYNEQFF. As DNA, the CDR3 is TGTGCCAGCACCTTAGTTTACAATGAGCAGTTCTTC.

Only a few counts were recorded for this clonotype. The chain has TRBV5-1 and TRBJ2-3; TRBD2 aligns across 12 bases. Trimming at V came to 0 bases and at J to 4 bases, leaving 6 bases not matched to a gene. The CDR3 contains 17 residues. In germline, CDR1 is SGHRS, CDR2 YFSETQ. The CDR3 region has the DNA TGCGCCAGCAGCTTGGTCACTAGCGGGAGGCAGGCAGATACGCAGTATTTT. This encodes CASSLVTSGRQADTQYF. The full variable domain, in which reference TRBV5-1 and TRBJ2-3 provide the parts outside the CDR3, is KAGVTQTPRYLIKTRGQQVTLSCSPISGHRSVSWYQQTPGQGLQFLFEYFSETQRNKGNFPGRFSGRQFSNSRSEMNVSTLELGDSALYLCASSLVTSGRQADTQYFGPGTRLTVL.

In this sample, this clonotype turned up many times. This chain uses TRBV19 with TRBJ2-2, with a tentative D call TRBD2 (6 bases). CDR1 and CDR2 from the germline V gene are LNHDA and SQIVND (reference sequence). The germline V and J ends were trimmed by 7 bases and 4 bases, with 25 bases remaining between them. There are 18 residues in the CDR3. CDR3 loop: CASNLGGVGRHSTGELFF. CDR3 DNA sequence: TGTGCCAGTAATCTGGGAGGAGTCGGCAGACATTCCACCGGGGAGCTGTTTTTT.

This clonotype came up many times. CDR3: CASSVVSGSRDTQYF. The CDR3 DNA reads as TGTGCCAGCAGCGTAGTTAGCGGGAGTAGAGATACGCAGTATTTT. The chain carries TRBV9 and TRBJ2-3; 9 nucleotides agree with TRBD2. This CDR3 comprises 15 residues. Trimming cost V 0 bases and J 5 bases; bases outside gene matches: 4. The germline V gene has CDR1 SGDLS and CDR2 YYNGEE.